A selection of T cell receptor beta chains follows, all from one sample in a study of cytomegalovirus exposure and HLA in healthy donors. Sequencing used immunoSEQ multiplex PCR; TCRdb keeps in-frame clones, though not all of them. The data show some 180,000 clones, approximately 80% seen once. Sequenced input: PBMCs. The receptors were gathered from a woman aged 25 to 45 in good health and CMV-seronegative. Both conserved end residues are part of each CDR3. Each record gives: D gene, J gene, V gene, clone size, CDR3 length, CDR3 protein, CDR3 DNA. The D gene is left open where the match is weak. Clone size appears in some rows only: once, few, many, or a class for an expanded clone.

>NA|TRBJ2-1|TRBV20-1|NA|8
CSSLEQFF
TGCAGTTCCCTTGAGCAGTTCTTC
>TRBD1|TRBJ1-2|TRBV4-1|NA|18
CASSRRQGQTLINYGYTF
TGCGCCAGCAGCCGCAGACAGGGGCAAACGTTGATCAACTATGGCTACACCTTC
>TRBD1|TRBJ1-4|TRBV9|NA|14
CASSGTGTNEKLFF
TGTGCCAGCAGCGGGACAGGGACTAATGAAAAACTGTTTTTT
>TRBD1|TRBJ1-1|TRBV5-6|NA|13
CASSLQGATEAFF
TGTGCCAGCAGCTTACAGGGGGCGACTGAAGCTTTCTTT
>TRBD2|TRBJ2-3|TRBV11-3|NA|19
CASSTRTSGRASSADTQYF
TGTGCCAGCAGCACCAGGACTAGCGGGAGGGCCAGTTCTGCAGATACGCAGTATTTT
>TRBD2|TRBJ2-1|TRBV4-2|NA|18
CASSQDSGLAGSYNEQFF
TGTGCCAGCAGCCAAGATTCGGGACTAGCGGGATCATACAATGAGCAGTTCTTC
>TRBD1|TRBJ1-5|TRBV11-2|NA|15
CASSLTGGGNQPQHF
TGTGCCAGCAGCTTAACAGGGGGCGGCAATCAGCCCCAGCATTTT
>TRBD1|TRBJ2-1|TRBV9|NA|14
CASSVYGQGGEQFF
TGTGCCAGCAGCGTATATGGACAGGGGGGTGAGCAGTTCTTC
>NA|TRBJ1-2|TRBV6-1|NA|15
CASSENGIGVFGYTF
TGTGCCAGCAGTGAAAACGGGATAGGAGTGTTCGGCTACACCTTC
>NA|TRBJ1-2|TRBV7-9|NA|12
CSSRREAYGYTF
TGTTCCAGCAGGAGGGAGGCCTATGGCTACACCTTC
>NA|TRBJ2-7|TRBV5-6|NA|11
CASSLRGEQYF
TGTGCCAGCAGCTTGAGGGGCGAGCAGTACTTC
>NA|TRBJ2-1|TRBV5-1|NA|13
CASSLGQGLEQFF
TGCGCCAGCAGCTTGGGACAGGGACTTGAGCAGTTCTTC
>TRBD1|TRBJ2-3|TRBV9|NA|15
CASSPRQGSTDTQYF
TGTGCCAGCAGCCCTCGACAGGGGAGCACAGATACGCAGTATTTT
>TRBD2|TRBJ2-1|TRBV13|NA|16
CASSREGGPFIYEQFF
TGTGCCAGCAGCCGGGAGGGGGGTCCTTTTATATATGAGCAGTTCTTC
>TRBD2|TRBJ2-2|TRBV7-9|NA|14
CASSSGLASGELFF
TGTGCCAGCAGCTCGGGACTAGCGTCCGGGGAGCTGTTTTTT
>NA|TRBJ1-1|TRBV7-2|few|14
CASRTTGAPYQAFF
TGTGCCAGCAGGACGACTGGGGCCCCATACCAAGCTTTCTTT
>NA|TRBJ2-5|TRBV19|NA|14
CASSMVATGETQYF
TGTGCCAGTAGTATGGTCGCGACAGGCGAGACCCAGTACTTC
>TRBD1|TRBJ2-7|TRBV10-3|NA|14
CAISNTGDLYEQYF
TGTGCCATCAGTAACACAGGGGACCTCTACGAGCAGTACTTC
>TRBD2|TRBJ2-7|TRBV4-3|NA|16
CASSQVGTSAIYEQYF
TGCGCCAGCAGCCAAGTCGGGACTAGCGCGATCTACGAGCAGTACTTC
>TRBD1|TRBJ1-4|TRBV9|few|17
CASSAGTGGGRREKLFF
TGTGCCAGCAGCGCAGGGACAGGGGGCGGACGGCGGGAAAAACTGTTTTTT
>NA|TRBJ1-2|TRBV10-2|NA|17
CASSESGRAPENYGYTF
TGCGCCAGCAGTGAGTCGGGGAGGGCCCCGGAGAACTATGGCTACACCTTC
>NA|TRBJ1-1|TRBV2|NA|18
CASSVPLRAPSKGAEAFF
TGTGCCAGCAGTGTCCCCCTCCGGGCCCCCTCGAAAGGGGCTGAAGCTTTCTTT
>NA|TRBJ2-2|TRBV9|NA|15
CASSGPPLGARELFF
TGTGCCAGCAGCGGGCCCCCTCTGGGGGCCCGGGAGCTGTTTTTT
>NA|TRBJ2-3|TRBV7-9|NA|15
CASSLGEASTDTQYF
TGTGCCAGCAGCTTAGGAGAGGCGAGCACAGATACGCAGTATTTT
>TRBD2|TRBJ2-7|TRBV28|NA|14
CASLRGGASYEQYF
TGTGCCAGCCTTCGGGGAGGGGCCTCCTACGAGCAGTACTTC
>TRBD2|TRBJ2-3|TRBV7-9|few|15
CASSLGLARADTQYF
TGTGCCAGCAGCTTGGGACTAGCCAGGGCAGATACGCAGTATTTT
>TRBD2|TRBJ2-5|TRBV19|NA|16
CASSPSGTAGAETQYF
TGTGCCAGTAGTCCCTCGGGGACCGCGGGAGCAGAGACCCAGTACTTC
>TRBD2|TRBJ2-2|TRBV7-9|NA|16
CASSILAGEATGELFF
TGTGCCAGCAGCATCCTAGCGGGAGAGGCCACCGGGGAGCTGTTTTTT
>NA|TRBJ1-6|TRBV27|NA|16
CASSPSGVIYNSPLHF
TGTGCCAGCAGTCCGTCCGGAGTGATCTATAATTCACCCCTCCACTTT
>TRBD1|TRBJ1-4|TRBV30|NA|14
CAWSFGRGLEKLFF
TGTGCCTGGAGTTTTGGCAGGGGGCTCGAAAAACTGTTTTTT
>NA|TRBJ2-2|TRBV15|few|14
CATSRDISSGELFF
TGTGCCACCAGCAGAGATATTTCGTCCGGGGAGCTGTTTTTT
>TRBD1|TRBJ1-3|TRBV18|once|18
CASSTQTGRLNGGNTIYF
TGTGCCAGCTCGACCCAGACAGGGAGGCTCAATGGTGGAAACACCATATATTTT
>NA|TRBJ1-4|TRBV4-3|NA|18
CASSQGRGRLKLNEKLFF
TGCGCCAGCAGCCAAGGACGGGGGAGGTTGAAACTTAATGAAAAACTGTTTTTT
>NA|TRBJ2-1|TRBV7-6|NA|14
CASSHRVSYNEQFF
TGTGCCAGCAGCCACAGGGTCTCCTACAATGAGCAGTTCTTC
>TRBD1|TRBJ2-1|TRBV2|NA|15
CASKIMGQGGGGPFF
TGTGCCAGCAAGATCATGGGACAGGGGGGTGGCGGGCCGTTCTTC
>NA|TRBJ1-1|TRBV18|few|15
CASSPPLAGNTEAFF
TGTGCCAGCTCACCACCCCTAGCCGGGAACACTGAAGCTTTCTTT
>TRBD2|TRBJ2-1|TRBV14|NA|18
CASSQGGTSGRYYNEQFF
TGTGCCAGCAGCCAAGGGGGGACTAGCGGGAGGTACTACAATGAGCAGTTCTTC
>TRBD1|TRBJ1-1|TRBV9|NA|20
CASSSHPGTGAYSMNTEAFF
TGTGCCAGCAGCTCCCACCCCGGGACAGGGGCTTATTCGATGAACACTGAAGCTTTCTTT
>TRBD2|TRBJ2-2|TRBV7-9|NA|17
CASSSTVSGRSSGELFF
TGTGCCAGCAGCTCGACCGTGAGCGGGAGGTCGTCCGGGGAGCTGTTTTTT